This TCR beta chain was recovered during a study of shared clonotypes between healthy human individuals. Investigators spread the genomic DNA of each subset evenly over several immunoSEQ plates. Sequencing was performed with immunoSEQ multiplex PCR; in TCRdb, only in-frame clones are kept and a portion is missing. The repertoire includes 2 million to 2.5 million clones, approximately 96% of them detected once, and over 0.1% sits in the top ten. CDR1 and CDR2 (germline): LNHDA, SQIVND (reference sequence). The CDR3 sequence is 15 residues long. V was shortened by 0 bases and J by 8 bases, with 11 bases between the two germline ends.

Sequenced material: naive CD4+ T cells sorted from blood. The subset was: CD45RA+ positively selected. The receptor comes from a man between 18 and 29 years old in good health. The chain couples TRBV19 to TRBJ1-6; D is ambiguous. CDR3 nucleotide sequence: TGTGCCAGTAGTATAGAGGGCGGTCCCGATTCACCCCTCCACTTT. This codes for CASSIEGGPDSPLHF.